This record covers a single TCR beta chain. Its specificity is not known. The method was immunoSEQ multiplex PCR; TCRdb's version includes in-frame clones alone and lacks a portion of them. The profile shows around 100,000 clones, around nine tenths of them singletons. This sample is part of a study of identifying expanded T cells in peripheral blood. This CDR3 has 12 residues. CDR1 is SGHAT, CDR2 FQNNGV, per germline. The ends were cut back, 1 base at V and 5 bases at J, with 4 bases in the middle. Findings and caveats of the study: Across healthy donors, higher total template counts meant significantly greater approximately 2-week count variance. Technical replicates showed about 1.1 changed clones; two weeks about 16.4; four weeks 19.

The V and J genes are TRBV11-2 and TRBJ2-3; D call uncertain. The TCR sequence derives from a person aged 18 to 69 in good health. Sequencing used blood. The DNA of the CDR3 is TGTGCCAGCAGCTTAGGCAGAGATACGCAGTATTTT. This encodes CASSLGRDTQYF. The whole variable domain, remainder taken from reference TRBV11-2 and TRBJ2-3, is EAGVAQSPRYKIIEKRQSVAFWCNPISGHATLYWYQQILGQGPKLLIQFQNNGVVDDSQLPKDRFSAERLKGVDSTLKIQPAKLEDSAVYLCASSLGRDTQYFGPGTRLTVL.